The 26 T cell receptor beta chains reported below all come from one sample, sequenced in a study of blood T cell repertoires in COVID-19. Using immunoSEQ multiplex PCR, the repertoire was profiled, and TCRdb retains in-frame clones only, with some absent. The sample has 200,000 to 250,000 clones, about 81% seen once. The sample comprised PBMCs or T cells enriched from blood (not recorded which). The receptors originated from a man aged 40-50 years who had recovered from COVID-19.

This clone was seen a handful of times. The rearrangement joins TRBV29-1 to TRBJ1-3; the D is unclear. CDR1 is SQVTM, CDR2 ANQGSEA, per germline. Trimming removed 7 bases from V and 4 bases from J, with 8 bases in between. The length of the CDR3 is 11 residues. The CDR3 region is CSGLRGNTIYF. CDR3 in DNA: TGCAGCGGTCTGCGGGGAAACACCATATATTTT. Filled out from reference TRBV29-1 and TRBJ1-3, the complete variable domain reads SAVISQKPSRDICQRGTSLTIQCQVDSQVTMMFWYRQQPGQSLTLIATANQGSEATYESGFVIDKFPISRPNLTFSTLTVSNMSPEDSSIYLCSGLRGNTIYFGEGSWLTVV.

The V gene is TRBV5-1, the J gene TRBJ1-2, with a weak D call TRBD1 (5 bases). CDR3 size: 14 residues. V shed 0 bases and J shed 8 bases, with 14 bases lying between them. CDR1 is SGHRS, CDR2 YFSETQ, per germline. CDR3 bases: TGCGCCAGCAGCTTGGAGGGGCCCACGAAAGGCTACACCTTC. Its protein product is CASSLEGPTKGYTF.

The chain recombines TRBV9 with TRBJ2-3; D is perhaps TRBD2 (5 bases). Germline CDR1 and CDR2: SGDLS and YYNGEE. This CDR3 contains 13 residues. V shed 9 bases and J shed 4 bases, with 15 bases lying between them. The CDR3 DNA reads as TGTGCCACCTCCGCGGGTTTAGCAGATACGCAGTATTTT. It specifies CATSAGLADTQYF.

V and J are TRBV9 and TRBJ2-2; 7 positions agree with TRBD1. V lost 4 bases to trimming and J lost 4 bases; unmatched junction nucleotides: 10. The CDR3 runs 16 residues. Per the germline V gene, CDR1 is SGDLS and CDR2 is YYNGEE. In DNA form, the CDR3 reads TGTGCCAGCAGCCCTCGACAGGGAGTTGTCACCGGGGAGCTGTTTTTT. Protein: CASSPRQGVVTGELFF.

The sample holds many counts of this clone. The chain couples TRBV7-6 to TRBJ2-1; D ambiguous. Germline V CDR1 and CDR2: SGHVS, FNYEAQ. The CDR3 extends over 13 amino acids. V was cut by 5 bases and J by 5 bases, with 10 bases left in between. CDR3 sequence (DNA): TGTGCCAGCAGCCGCGGATCCAACAATGAGCAGTTCTTC. Translated: CASSRGSNNEQFF. The variable domain in full, completed from reference TRBV7-6 and TRBJ2-1, reads GAGVSQSPRYKVTKRGQDVALRCDPISGHVSLYWYRQALGQGPEFLTYFNYEAQQDKSGLPNDRFSAERPEGSISTLTIQRTEQRDSAMYRCASSRGSNNEQFFGPGTRLTVL.

The chain links TRBV5-1 to TRBJ2-4; possible D gene TRBD1, 6 bases. The CDR3 is 15 amino acids. Germline V CDR1 and CDR2: SGHRS, YFSETQ. With 6 bases removed from V and 2 bases from J, the gap between germline ends came to 15 bases. CDR3 amino acids: CASNSGESSKNIQYF. The CDR3 nucleotides are TGCGCCAGCAACTCAGGGGAGTCGTCCAAAAACATTCAGTACTTC. The whole variable domain, filled in from reference TRBV5-1 and TRBJ2-4, reads KAGVTQTPRYLIKTRGQQVTLSCSPISGHRSVSWYQQTPGQGLQFLFEYFSETQRNKGNFPGRFSGRQFSNSRSEMNVSTLELGDSALYLCASNSGESSKNIQYFGAGTRLSVL.

The chain uses TRBV30 and TRBJ2-7, with D possibly matching TRBD2 (5 bases). This CDR3 comprises 14 residues. V lost 0 bases and J 0 bases, leaving 9 bases between the germline ends. CDR1 GTSNPN and CDR2 SVGIG come from the germline V gene (reference sequence). The CDR3 DNA follows: TGTGCCTGGAGTGTACTAGAGGACTCCTACGAGCAGTACTTC. It codes for CAWSVLEDSYEQYF.

This clone showed up just a few times. The chain has TRBV18 and TRBJ2-5, with TRBD1 matching 7 bases. Trimming cost V 3 bases and J 3 bases; bases outside gene matches: 4. CDR1 is KGHSH, CDR2 LQKENI, per germline. This CDR3 has 14 amino acids. Here the CDR3 reads CASSPIDREETQYF. The CDR3 bases are TGTGCCAGCTCACCTATCGACAGGGAAGAGACCCAGTACTTC.

The chain links TRBV29-1 to TRBJ1-2; D ambiguous. CDR1 and CDR2 (germline): SQVTM, ANQGSEA. CDR3 length equals 13 residues. V was trimmed by 0 bases and J by 8 bases, leaving 13 bases between them. The CDR3 spells CSVEDRVGGGYTF. CDR3 in DNA: TGCAGCGTTGAAGATCGAGTCGGCGGCGGCTACACCTTC.

This sequence joins TRBV7-9 and TRBJ1-5; unclear D gene. The CDR3 consists of 15 residues. Trimming shortened V by 1 base and J by 4 bases, and 11 bases separated the two germline ends. The germline gives CDR1 SEHNR, CDR2 FQNEAQ (reference sequence). CDR3 loop: CASSLDPGQNQPQHF. The DNA for the CDR3 is TGTGCCAGCAGCTTAGACCCGGGTCAAAATCAGCCCCAGCATTTT. The full variable domain, in which reference TRBV7-9 and TRBJ1-5 provide the parts outside the CDR3, is DTGVSQNPRHKITKRGQNVTFRCDPISEHNRLYWYRQTLGQGPEFLTYFQNEAQLEKSRLLSDRFSAERPKGSFSTLEIQRTEQGDSAMYLCASSLDPGQNQPQHFGDGTRLSIL.

V usage is TRBV28 and J usage is TRBJ2-7; 10 positions match TRBD2. J was trimmed by 0 bases and V by 3 bases; bases with no gene match: 8. This CDR3 spans 17 amino acids. Germline V gene sequence: CDR1 MDHEN, CDR2 SYDVKM. In nucleotides, the CDR3 is TGTGCCAGCAGTTTGCCTTGGACTAGCGGTATCTCCTACGAGCAGTACTTC. Encoded protein: CASSLPWTSGISYEQYF.

The chain combines TRBV28 with TRBJ2-7; tentatively, D is TRBD2 (7 bases). CDR3 length: 15 residues. V lost 4 bases and J 6 bases, leaving 19 bases between the germline ends. Germline V gene data show CDR1 as MDHEN and CDR2 as SYDVKM. The CDR3, as DNA: TGTGCCAGCAGTTCCTCTGGGGAGGGGGAAGGCGAGCAGTACTTC. It translates to CASSSSGEGEGEQYF. The variable domain in full, with the rest retrieved from reference TRBV28 and TRBJ2-7, is DVKVTQSSRYLVKRTGEKVFLECVQDMDHENMFWYRQDPGLGLRLIYFSYDVKMKEKGDIPEGYSVSREKKERFSLILESASTNQTSMYLCASSSSGEGEGEQYFGPGTRLTVT.

In the case of this clone: The junction and the germline gene differ at one end; a read error may be behind it. The rearrangement uses TRBV5-6 and TRBJ2-1, with 9 bases identical to TRBD2. This CDR3 contains 16 residues. The germline CDR1 and CDR2 sequences are SGHDT and YYEEEE. The CDR3 reads CASRLEAGGTYNEQFF. CDR3 bases: TGTGCCAGCAGGTTGGAGGCGGGGGGGACCTACAATGAGCAGTTCTTC.

In its sample, this clone was seen a few times. V and J are TRBV2 and TRBJ1-2; D gene ambiguous. The CDR3 totals 14 residues. Germline V CDR1 and CDR2: SNHLY, FYNNEI. V was pared by 2 bases and J by 5 bases, with 12 bases between. CDR3 protein: CASSESWQPYGYTF. The CDR3 DNA follows: TGTGCCAGCAGTGAATCGTGGCAACCGTATGGCTACACCTTC.

This chain uses TRBV10-3 with TRBJ2-2, with D possibly matching TRBD1 (6 bases). Trimming shortened V by 3 bases and J by 6 bases, and 8 bases separated the two germline ends. Germline loops: CDR1 ENHRY, CDR2 SYGVKD. CDR3 length: 13 residues. Written as DNA, the CDR3 is TGTGCCATCAGTGAAAAGGGGGCCGGGGAGCTGTTTTTT. Protein: CAISEKGAGELFF.

V usage is TRBV3-1 (or the pseudogene TRBV3-2) and J usage is TRBJ2-1; 11 nucleotides line up with TRBD2. Trimming removed 4 bases from V and 7 bases from J; junction bases left unmatched: 12. CDR3 length: 17 residues. Germline lookup yields CDR1 LGHDT and CDR2 YNNKEL (reference sequence). CDR3 bases: TGTGCCAGCAGCCTTCTTAGAACTAGCGGGGGTTTGAATGAGCAGTTCTTC. Its protein is CASSLLRTSGGLNEQFF.

The chain has TRBV7-3 and TRBJ1-4; TRBD1 is a possible D gene (5 bases). This CDR3 has 14 amino acids. Germline CDR1 SGHTA, CDR2 FQGTGA. V lost 2 bases, J lost 6 bases, and 10 bases lay in between. CDR3 in DNA: TGTGCCAGCAGCTTACGACCCAGGGATGAAAAACTGTTTTTT. Encoded protein: CASSLRPRDEKLFF.

This clone showed up just a few times. The CDR3 here is CASSPREHNQPQHF. The CDR3 nucleotides read TGTGCCAGCAGCCCCAGGGAACACAATCAGCCCCAGCATTTT. This sequence joins TRBV7-2 and TRBJ1-5; D is perhaps TRBD1 (5 bases). The CDR3 totals 14 residues. From germline, CDR1 is SGHTA and CDR2 FQGNSA. The germline V and J ends were trimmed by 5 bases and 3 bases, with 11 bases remaining between them.

The V call is TRBV27, the J call TRBJ2-1; 8 nucleotides line up with TRBD2. Losses at the gene ends were 7 bases for V and 4 bases for J; bases not matched to a gene: 3. Germline V lookup: CDR1 MNHEY, CDR2 SMNVEV (reference sequence). The CDR3 consists of 13 residues. CDR3 in amino acids: CASTGGGYNEQFF. DNA of the CDR3: TGTGCCAGCACCGGGGGGGGGTACAATGAGCAGTTCTTC.

This clone is a singleton in its sample. Other DNA sequences in this specimen translate into the identical CDR3. J is TRBJ1-1 and V is TRBV3-1 (or the pseudogene TRBV3-2), with TRBD1 matching over 8 bases. V was clipped by 1 base and J by 2 bases; unmatched bases: 3. The CDR3 sequence is 15 residues long. CDR1 LGHDT and CDR2 YNNKEL come from the germline V gene (reference sequence). Written as DNA, the CDR3 is TGTGCCAGCAGCCAAGGGGCAGGGGGCAACACTGAAGCTTTCTTT. Translating gives CASSQGAGGNTEAFF.

This clone has a single count. The chain combines TRBV4-1 with TRBJ2-5; D gene uncertain. CDR1 and CDR2 from the germline V gene are MGHRA and YSYEKL. The CDR3 runs to 11 residues. V dropped 3 bases and J dropped 5 bases, with 4 bases sitting between them. The CDR3 nucleotides read TGCGCCAGCAGCCATATGGAGACCCAGTACTTC. This translates into CASSHMETQYF.

The chain uses TRBV5-1 and TRBJ2-1; the match to TRBD2 covers 7 bases. The CDR3 is 14 amino acids. Per the germline V gene, CDR1 is SGHRS and CDR2 is YFSETQ. V trimming: 2 bases; J trimming: 8 bases; junction bases outside the gene matches: 7. CDR3 sequence reads: CASSFTSGGHEQFF. The DNA for the CDR3 is TGCGCCAGCAGCTTTACCTCGGGGGGACATGAGCAGTTCTTC.

V is TRBV6-6 and J is TRBJ2-1; D is possibly TRBD2 (7 bases). The V and J ends lost 5 bases and 6 bases respectively, with 23 bases between them. The CDR3 loop spans 17 amino acids. Germline V gene data show CDR1 as MNHNY and CDR2 as SVGAGI (reference sequence). CDR3 protein: CASSPAIAGAISNEQFF. As DNA, the CDR3 is TGTGCCAGCAGTCCTGCTATCGCGGGGGCCATCAGCAATGAGCAGTTCTTC.

The chain has TRBV2 and TRBJ1-3; D gene unclear. CDR3 length: 13 residues. CDR1 is SNHLY, CDR2 FYNNEI, per germline. Trimming removed 4 bases from V and 3 bases from J, with 7 bases in between. The CDR3 DNA sequence: TGTGCCAGCAGTGTAATTTTTGGAAACACCATATATTTT. It codes for CASSVIFGNTIYF.

The J gene is TRBJ2-7, the V gene TRBV7-2; possible D gene TRBD1, 6 bases. CDR3 length: 14 amino acids. V dropped 6 bases and J dropped 3 bases, with 15 bases sitting between them. Looked up from germline, CDR1 is SGHTA and CDR2 is FQGNSA. The CDR3 protein is CASRSGQLLYEQYF. The DNA for the CDR3 is TGTGCCAGCAGGTCCGGACAGCTACTCTACGAGCAGTACTTC.

The gene calls are TRBV5-1 and TRBJ1-6, with D maybe TRBD1 (6 bases). This CDR3 is built from 14 residues. Germline assignment: CDR1 SGHRS and CDR2 YFSETQ. V lost 2 bases to trimming and J lost 8 bases, with 11 bases between them. As DNA, the CDR3 is TGCGCCAGCAGCTTACAGGGTACGGATTCACCCCTCCACTTT. Its protein product is CASSLQGTDSPLHF. The full variable domain, rest sourced from reference TRBV5-1 and TRBJ1-6, is KAGVTQTPRYLIKTRGQQVTLSCSPISGHRSVSWYQQTPGQGLQFLFEYFSETQRNKGNFPGRFSGRQFSNSRSEMNVSTLELGDSALYLCASSLQGTDSPLHFGNGTRLTVT.